The 19 T cell receptor beta chains listed next were all sequenced from one sample in a study of OX40 agonist ivuxolimab in advanced cancers. Assay: immunoSEQ multiplex PCR; the TCRdb copy retains only in-frame clones and omits some. Of approximately 59,000 clones in the sample, roughly nine tenths were seen once. The source material was CD4+ or CD8+ T cells sorted from blood, sampled in a trial of the OX40 agonist ivuxolimab. All receptors come from an adult with an advanced solid tumor such as melanoma, head and neck, liver or kidney cancer.

The chain employs TRBV7-2 and TRBJ2-1, with D tentatively TRBD1 or TRBD2 (5 bases each). Germline V lookup: CDR1 SGHTA, CDR2 FQGNSA. The CDR3 covers 15 residues. Trimming cost V 1 base and J 9 bases, with 16 bases left between them. The CDR3 DNA reads as TGTGCCAGCAGCTTAGTTTTAGGGGAGACAGCTGAGCAGTTCTTC. It is translated as CASSLVLGETAEQFF.

The table lists this clone with a few counts. The chain uses TRBV4-3 and TRBJ2-2; 8 bases are shared with TRBD1. Unmatched junction bases numbered 5, after V lost 1 base and J lost 4 bases. Germline lookup yields CDR1 LGHNA and CDR2 YSLEER. CDR3 length: 16 amino acids. For the CDR3, the DNA is TGCGCCAGCAGCCAAGCCAGGGGGCTGAGCACCGGGGAGCTGTTTTTT. It translates to CASSQARGLSTGELFF.

The rearrangement joins TRBV29-1 to TRBJ2-2, with 10 bases identical to TRBD1. This CDR3 contains 15 residues. The V and J ends lost 6 bases and 5 bases, in that order; junction bases with no gene match: 9. Germline V lookup: CDR1 SQVTM, CDR2 ANQGSEA. The CDR3 region is CSVHRDRGGTGELFF. The DNA of the CDR3 is TGCAGCGTGCACCGGGACAGGGGTGGAACCGGGGAGCTGTTTTTT.

The CDR3 loop is CASSYLPGQGANEQYF. The CDR3 nucleotides read TGTGCCAGCAGTTACCTACCGGGACAGGGGGCGAACGAGCAGTACTTC. The chain uses TRBV6-5 and TRBJ2-7, with TRBD1 matching over 12 bases. The CDR3 totals 16 residues. Unmatched junction bases numbered 7, after V lost 2 bases and J lost 5 bases. Germline lookup yields CDR1 MNHEY and CDR2 SVGAGI.

This clone was seen only once. The chain carries TRBV7-3 and TRBJ2-5, with a tentative D call TRBD1 (5 bases). CDR3 length equals 13 residues. CDR1 is SGHTA, CDR2 FQGTGA, per germline. V lost 5 bases, J lost 1 base, and 8 bases lay in between. CDR3: CASSATVQETQYF. The DNA for the CDR3 is TGTGCCAGCAGCGCGACAGTCCAAGAGACCCAGTACTTC. Full variable domain (rest looked up from reference TRBV7-3 and TRBJ2-5): GAGVSQTPSNKVTEKGKYVELRCDPISGHTALYWYRQSLGQGPEFLIYFQGTGAADDSGLPNDRFFAVRPEGSVSTLKIQRTERGDSAVYLCASSATVQETQYFGPGTRLLVL.

The chain has TRBV7-3 and TRBJ2-1; TRBD2 matches 11 bases. This CDR3 is built from 13 residues. V trimming: 6 bases; J trimming: 10 bases; junction bases outside the gene matches: 5. CDR1 SGHTA and CDR2 FQGTGA come from the germline V gene. Here the CDR3 DNA reads TGTGCCAGCAGAACTAGCGGGAGTCAGGAGCAGTTCTTC. This encodes CASRTSGSQEQFF.

This clone was counted between two and nine times. V usage is TRBV11-2 and J usage is TRBJ1-4; D might be TRBD1 (5 bases). This CDR3 is built from 13 residues. Per germline, CDR1 SGHAT and CDR2 FQNNGV. Trimming took 5 bases from V and 8 from J, leaving 12 bases between them. The CDR3 loop reads CASSPWGGEKLFF. The CDR3 DNA reads as TGTGCCAGCAGCCCCTGGGGGGGGGAAAAACTGTTTTTT.

This chain uses TRBV4-1 with TRBJ1-2; 8 nucleotides agree with TRBD1. The CDR3 covers 16 residues. CDR1 is MGHRA, CDR2 YSYEKL, per germline. After removal of 6 bases from V and 9 bases from J, the junction contained 18 bases not matched to a gene. The CDR3 protein is CASSFSGQVPLSSYTF. The CDR3 DNA sequence: TGCGCCAGCAGTTTTTCGGGACAGGTTCCTCTATCTAGCTACACCTTC.

The rearrangement joins TRBV7-9 to TRBJ2-1; the match to TRBD1 covers 7 bases. V shed 8 bases and J 6 bases; nucleotides not matched to a gene: 19. The CDR3 has 17 residues. The germline CDR1 and CDR2 sequences are SEHNR and FQNEAQ (reference sequence). The CDR3 DNA reads as TGTGCCAGCCGAAGCTTAGAGGGGGCTAGCCCCTTCAATGAGCAGTTCTTC. Its translation is CASRSLEGASPFNEQFF.

The rearrangement joins TRBV29-1 to TRBJ2-5; D gene unclear. The ends were cut back, 4 bases at V and 2 bases at J, with 11 bases in the middle. The CDR3 extends over 13 amino acids. The germline CDR1 and CDR2 sequences are SQVTM and ANQGSEA. The CDR3 DNA is TGCAGCGTTGGGGTGTGGGATCAAGAGACCCAGTACTTC. Translation: CSVGVWDQETQYF. The complete variable domain, with remaining parts taken from reference TRBV29-1 and TRBJ2-5, reads SAVISQKPSRDICQRGTSLTIQCQVDSQVTMMFWYRQQPGQSLTLIATANQGSEATYESGFVIDKFPISRPNLTFSTLTVSNMSPEDSSIYLCSVGVWDQETQYFGPGTRLLVL.

As regards this clone: Other DNA sequences within the sample encode an identical CDR3. The chain carries TRBV18 and TRBJ2-5; D ambiguous. CDR3 size: 11 residues. The germline CDR1 and CDR2 sequences are KGHSH and LQKENI. With 3 bases removed from V and 2 bases from J, the gap between germline ends came to 1 base. CDR3 sequence: CASSPQETQYF. DNA of the CDR3: TGTGCCAGCTCACCTCAAGAGACCCAGTACTTC.

The V and J genes are TRBV5-6 and TRBJ2-3, with D unresolved. The length of the CDR3 is 12 residues. Looked up from germline, CDR1 is SGHDT and CDR2 is YYEEEE. Trimming stripped 4 bases from V and 2 bases from J, with 5 bases between. CDR3 region: CASSEYTDTQYF. In DNA, the CDR3 is TGTGCCAGCAGCGAATACACAGATACGCAGTATTTT.

The chain uses TRBV7-2 and TRBJ1-1; 9 bases are shared with TRBD1. The CDR3 runs to 16 residues. Germline V CDR1 and CDR2: SGHTA, FQGNSA. Trimming at V came to 4 bases and at J to 6 bases, leaving 12 bases not matched to a gene. CDR3 residues: CASSSTLGQGSSEAFF. The CDR3 DNA is TGTGCCAGCAGCTCGACATTGGGACAGGGATCCTCTGAAGCTTTCTTT.

The chain employs TRBV29-1 and TRBJ1-2; the match to TRBD1 covers 11 bases. The CDR3 loop spans 16 amino acids. The V and J ends lost 6 bases and 2 bases, in that order; junction bases with no gene match: 11. The V gene's germline CDR1 is SQVTM and CDR2 ANQGSEA. The CDR3 coding sequence is TGCAGCGTAAAAAGGGACAGGGGGGTTCGAAACTATGGCTACACCTTC. Its protein is CSVKRDRGVRNYGYTF.

The chain carries TRBV5-8 and TRBJ2-3, with TRBD1 identical over 10 bases. CDR3 length: 14 amino acids. CDR1 and CDR2 (germline): SGHTS, YDEGEE. Unmatched junction bases numbered 1, after V lost 3 bases and J lost 3 bases. The CDR3 spells CASSWGQGTDTQYF. Here the CDR3 DNA reads TGTGCCAGCAGCTGGGGACAGGGGACAGATACGCAGTATTTT. Variable domain in full (rest from reference TRBV5-8 and TRBJ2-3): EAGVTQSPTHLIKTRGQQATLRCSPISGHTSVYWYQQALGLGLQFLLWYDEGEERNRGNFPPRFSGRQFPNYSSELNVNALELEDSALYLCASSWGQGTDTQYFGPGTRLTVL.

This clone was detected only a few times. The chain couples TRBV6-1 to TRBJ2-3; D is possibly TRBD1 (5 bases). V lost 2 bases and J lost 2, with 14 bases in between. This CDR3 comprises 16 residues. Germline V gene sequence: CDR1 MNHNS, CDR2 SASEGT. Here the CDR3 DNA reads TGTGCCAGCAGTGAAATAGGGGCAGGGATCACAGATACGCAGTATTTT. Encoded protein: CASSEIGAGITDTQYF.

This sequence joins TRBV6-5 and TRBJ1-5; D is ambiguous. The V and J ends lost 0 bases and 1 base respectively, with 7 bases between them. Germline CDR1 and CDR2: MNHEY and SVGAGI. The CDR3 consists of 15 residues. CDR3 region: CASSYSSGSNQPQHF. As DNA, the CDR3 is TGTGCCAGCAGTTACTCATCGGGGAGCAATCAGCCCCAGCATTTT.

J is TRBJ2-5 and V is TRBV7-9; no definite D call. There are 13 residues in the CDR3. CDR1 is SEHNR and CDR2 is FQNEAQ in the germline V gene (reference sequence). The V end was cut by 2 bases, the J end by 5 bases, with 9 bases between. CDR3: CASSLHPQETQYF. The CDR3 DNA is TGTGCCAGCAGCTTACATCCTCAGGAGACCCAGTACTTC. Combining the CDR3 with reference TRBV7-9 and TRBJ2-5 gives the whole variable domain DTGVSQNPRHKITKRGQNVTFRCDPISEHNRLYWYRQTLGQGPEFLTYFQNEAQLEKSRLLSDRFSAERPKGSFSTLEIQRTEQGDSAMYLCASSLHPQETQYFGPGTRLLVL.

This chain links TRBV5-8 with TRBJ2-5; D remains ambiguous. Trimming left V 0 bases short and J 4 bases short, with 10 bases between. The germline gives CDR1 SGHTS, CDR2 YDEGEE. This CDR3 is 14 amino acids long. CDR3 DNA: TGTGCCAGCAGCTTGGGTTATGTCCGAGAGACCCAGTACTTC. This translates into CASSLGYVRETQYF.